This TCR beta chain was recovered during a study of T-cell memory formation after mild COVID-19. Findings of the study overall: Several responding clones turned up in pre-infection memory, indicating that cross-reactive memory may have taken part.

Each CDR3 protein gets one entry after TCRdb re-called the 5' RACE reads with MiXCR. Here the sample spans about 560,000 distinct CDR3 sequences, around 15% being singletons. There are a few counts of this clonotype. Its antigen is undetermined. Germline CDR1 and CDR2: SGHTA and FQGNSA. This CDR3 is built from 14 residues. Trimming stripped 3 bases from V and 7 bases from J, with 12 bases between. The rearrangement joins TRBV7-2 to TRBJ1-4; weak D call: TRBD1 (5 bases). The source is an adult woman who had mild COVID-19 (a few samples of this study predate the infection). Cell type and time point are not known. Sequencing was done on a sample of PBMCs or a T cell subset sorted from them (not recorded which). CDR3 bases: TGTGCCAGCAGCTTTCCAGGGAATGGTGAAAAACTGTTTTTT. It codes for CASSFPGNGEKLFF.